One and the same sample provided the 21 T cell receptor beta chains below, sequenced in a study of cytomegalovirus exposure and HLA in healthy donors. With 60 Vbeta and 13 Jbeta primers, the PCR was carried out. Some clones are missing from TCRdb's copy, which holds only in-frame ones; the method was immunoSEQ multiplex PCR. The clone table shows about 79,000 clones, with the ten largest holding about 4.6%. The sample consisted of PBMCs. These receptor sequences come from a man aged 30 to 39 in good health and CMV-seronegative.

CDR3 sequence: CAIITGTAYEQYF. Written as DNA, the CDR3 is TGTGCCATCATTACAGGGACGGCCTACGAGCAGTACTTC. V gene TRBV6-1 combines with J gene TRBJ2-7; D is perhaps TRBD1 (6 bases). The CDR3 spans 13 residues. Germline assignment: CDR1 MNHNS and CDR2 SASEGT. V lost 10 bases, J lost 2 bases, and 15 bases lay in between.

The chain joins TRBV5-1 to TRBJ2-1, with 14 nucleotides matching TRBD2. In germline, CDR1 is SGHRS, CDR2 YFSETQ. Trimming cost V 5 bases and J 0 bases; bases outside gene matches: 1. This CDR3 spans 16 amino acids. The DNA for the CDR3 is TGCGCCAGCAGAGGGACTAGCGGGAGCTCCTACAATGAGCAGTTCTTC. It codes for CASRGTSGSSYNEQFF. The variable domain in full, with the rest retrieved from reference TRBV5-1 and TRBJ2-1, is KAGVTQTPRYLIKTRGQQVTLSCSPISGHRSVSWYQQTPGQGLQFLFEYFSETQRNKGNFPGRFSGRQFSNSRSEMNVSTLELGDSALYLCASRGTSGSSYNEQFFGPGTRLTVL.

This rearrangement joins TRBV4-3 to TRBJ2-2; D not resolved. V lost 1 base and J lost 4, with 7 bases in between. The germline gives CDR1 LGHNA, CDR2 YSLEER. The CDR3 covers 14 residues. Here the CDR3 reads CASSQGVLTGELFF. CDR3 in DNA: TGCGCCAGCAGCCAAGGTGTACTCACCGGGGAGCTGTTTTTT.

The chain employs TRBV4-1 and TRBJ1-1; TRBD1 might be the D (5 bases). Germline V gene data show CDR1 as MGHRA and CDR2 as YSYEKL. The V and J ends lost 3 bases and 0 bases respectively, with 14 bases between them. This CDR3 comprises 16 residues. The CDR3 sequence: CASSHPWGGMNTEAFF. In nucleotides, the CDR3 is TGCGCCAGCAGCCACCCTTGGGGCGGGATGAACACTGAAGCTTTCTTT.

The chain employs TRBV29-1 and TRBJ2-3, with 9 bases aligning to TRBD1. This CDR3 spans 14 amino acids. Germline V CDR1 and CDR2: SQVTM, ANQGSEA. V shed 7 bases, J shed 4 bases, and the junction held 9 bases outside the gene matches. The CDR3 sequence is CSAKRTGEADTQYF. The CDR3 DNA sequence: TGCAGCGCCAAACGGACAGGGGAAGCAGATACGCAGTATTTT.

The chain uses TRBV2 and TRBJ1-2; 7 bases align to TRBD1. The CDR3 loop spans 13 amino acids. After removal of 6 bases from V and 10 bases from J, the junction contained 11 bases not matched to a gene. Per germline, CDR1 SNHLY and CDR2 FYNNEI. The CDR3 nucleotides are TGTGCCAGCAGCCTTTCCCGGGACAGTAACTACACCTTC. Protein: CASSLSRDSNYTF.

The rearrangement uses TRBV9 and TRBJ1-1; D might be TRBD1 (6 bases). This CDR3 spans 15 amino acids. Germline-derived CDR1 and CDR2 are SGDLS and YYNGEE. The V gene lost 4 bases and the J gene lost 4 bases, with 17 bases spanning the gap. CDR3 in amino acids: CASSPNRAGVTEAFF. DNA for the CDR3: TGTGCCAGCAGCCCGAACAGGGCGGGGGTCACTGAAGCTTTCTTT.

The V call is TRBV5-1, the J call TRBJ1-2; D is possibly TRBD1 (5 bases). V lost 4 bases, J lost 13 bases, and 14 bases lay in between. The length of the CDR3 is 11 residues. From germline, CDR1 is SGHRS and CDR2 YFSETQ. The chain's CDR3 is CASSLSDKPTF. For the CDR3, the DNA is TGCGCCAGCAGCCTTTCGGACAAGCCCACCTTC.

The chain joins TRBV29-1 to TRBJ1-1; D unclear. Trimming cost V 7 bases and J 3 bases, with 15 bases left between them. The CDR3 runs to 13 residues. Germline V lookup: CDR1 SQVTM, CDR2 ANQGSEA. CDR3 sequence reads: CSAKRVLDTEAFF. CDR3 bases: TGCAGCGCGAAGCGGGTTTTGGACACTGAAGCTTTCTTT.

CDR3 sequence (DNA): TGCGCCAGCAGCTTGGGGACAGGGGGCGGAAATACGCAGTATTTT. Its protein is CASSLGTGGGNTQYF. This sequence joins TRBV5-1 and TRBJ2-3; 11 positions agree with TRBD1. The CDR3 covers 15 residues. Germline assignment: CDR1 SGHRS and CDR2 YFSETQ. The ends lost 0 bases at V and 7 bases at J; junction bases unmatched: 4.

This rearrangement joins TRBV6-5 to TRBJ1-5; 7 bases line up with TRBD1. The V gene end was trimmed by 4 bases and the J gene end by 0 bases; junction bases not matched to a gene: 6. This CDR3 region has 16 residues. Germline lookup yields CDR1 MNHEY and CDR2 SVGAGI. DNA for the CDR3: TGTGCCAGCAGTTCTCTTCAGGGGGATAGCAATCAGCCCCAGCATTTT. Protein product: CASSSLQGDSNQPQHF.

The rearrangement links TRBV2 to TRBJ2-7, with D possibly matching TRBD1 (6 bases). Germline assignment: CDR1 SNHLY and CDR2 FYNNEI. CDR3 length equals 14 residues. Trimming took 4 bases from V and 2 from J, leaving 12 bases between them. CDR3 sequence reads: CASSVERGTYEQYF. In DNA form, the CDR3 reads TGTGCCAGCAGTGTCGAAAGGGGGACCTACGAGCAGTACTTC.

The rearrangement joins TRBV13 to TRBJ1-1; 8 bases match TRBD1. Trimming removed 6 bases from V and 4 bases from J; junction bases left unmatched: 4. The CDR3 totals 13 residues. The germline gives CDR1 PRHDT, CDR2 FYEKMQ (reference sequence). The CDR3 sequence is CASRHTGGTEAFF. The CDR3 DNA reads TGTGCCAGCAGGCATACAGGGGGCACTGAAGCTTTCTTT.

The rearrangement links TRBV19 to TRBJ1-2, with a weak D call TRBD1 (5 bases). The length of the CDR3 is 12 residues. The germline V gene encodes CDR1 LNHDA and CDR2 SQIVND (reference sequence). V lost 3 bases and J 7 bases, leaving 9 bases between the germline ends. In DNA, the CDR3 is TGTGCCAGTAGTATCCGGCAGGGTGGCTACACCTTC. The encoded protein is CASSIRQGGYTF.

This chain joins TRBV18 and TRBJ1-2; D perhaps matches TRBD1 (6 bases). The CDR3 extends over 15 amino acids. Germline V gene data show CDR1 as KGHSH and CDR2 as LQKENI. The germline V and J ends were trimmed by 3 bases and 4 bases, with 15 bases remaining between them. The CDR3 here is CASSPTEGRGYGYTF. The DNA for the CDR3 is TGTGCCAGCTCACCCACGGAAGGCAGGGGCTATGGCTACACCTTC.

The rearrangement links TRBV5-1 to TRBJ2-5; 12 bases match TRBD2. V trimming: 2 bases; J trimming: 1 base; junction bases outside the gene matches: 6. Germline CDR1 SGHRS, CDR2 YFSETQ. The CDR3 is 17 residues long. This CDR3 is CASSFGLAGGGQETQYF. The CDR3 nucleotides read TGCGCCAGCAGCTTCGGCCTAGCGGGGGGGGGCCAAGAGACCCAGTACTTC.

J is TRBJ1-5 and V is TRBV7-2; D perhaps matches TRBD1 (5 bases). The length of the CDR3 is 15 residues. Trimming cost V 2 bases and J 2 bases, with 10 bases left between them. Germline V CDR1 and CDR2: SGHTA, FQGNSA. CDR3 nucleotide sequence: TGTGCCAGCAGCTTATCGGGGGTTGGCAATCAGCCCCAGCATTTT. This codes for CASSLSGVGNQPQHF.

The rearrangement joins TRBV5-1 to TRBJ2-5, with 8 bases matching TRBD1. Trimming took 0 bases from V and 6 from J; bases not matched to a gene: 7. This CDR3 spans 15 amino acids. Looked up from germline, CDR1 is SGHRS and CDR2 is YFSETQ. The DNA of the CDR3 is TGCGCCAGCAGCTTGGACAGGGGGGCTTGGCAGACCCAGTACTTC. It codes for CASSLDRGAWQTQYF. The entire variable domain, with the rest obtained from reference TRBV5-1 and TRBJ2-5, is as follows: KAGVTQTPRYLIKTRGQQVTLSCSPISGHRSVSWYQQTPGQGLQFLFEYFSETQRNKGNFPGRFSGRQFSNSRSEMNVSTLELGDSALYLCASSLDRGAWQTQYFGPGTRLLVL.

The gene calls are TRBV25-1 and TRBJ2-7; 10 nucleotides line up with TRBD2. The length of the CDR3 is 15 residues. Trimming took 3 bases from V and 4 from J; bases not matched to a gene: 6. Germline values: CDR1 MGHDK, CDR2 SYGVNS. This chain's CDR3 is CASSDRTSGGYEQYF. CDR3 coding DNA: TGTGCCAGCAGTGACAGGACTAGCGGAGGATACGAGCAGTACTTC.

CDR3 coding DNA: TGTGCCAGCAGCTTAGCAGAAACAGGGCACACTGAAGCTTTCTTT. Amino acid sequence: CASSLAETGHTEAFF. The chain is built from TRBV7-9 and TRBJ1-1, with a weak D call TRBD1 (6 bases). Trimming removed 0 bases at V and 3 bases at J, with 11 bases between. CDR1 SEHNR and CDR2 FQNEAQ come from the germline V gene (reference sequence). The length of the CDR3 is 15 residues.

This chain uses TRBV27 with TRBJ2-7; D is perhaps TRBD2 (6 bases). V dropped 4 bases and J dropped 5 bases, with 18 bases sitting between them. The CDR3 has 15 residues. Germline V CDR1 and CDR2: MNHEY, SMNVEV (reference sequence). The CDR3 is CASSYVGTGENEQYF. The CDR3 nucleotides read TGTGCCAGCAGTTACGTGGGTACGGGAGAGAACGAGCAGTACTTC.